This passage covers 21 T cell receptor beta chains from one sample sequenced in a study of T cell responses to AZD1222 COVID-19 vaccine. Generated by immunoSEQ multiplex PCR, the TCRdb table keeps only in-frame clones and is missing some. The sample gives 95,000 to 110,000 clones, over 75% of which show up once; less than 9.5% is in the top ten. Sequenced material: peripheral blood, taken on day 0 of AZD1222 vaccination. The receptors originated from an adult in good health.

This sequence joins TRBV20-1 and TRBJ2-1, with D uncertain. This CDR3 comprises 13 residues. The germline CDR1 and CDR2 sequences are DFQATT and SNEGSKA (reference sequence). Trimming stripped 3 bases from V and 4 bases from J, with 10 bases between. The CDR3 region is CSASLGWYNEQFF. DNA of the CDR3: TGCAGTGCTAGTCTGGGGTGGTACAATGAGCAGTTCTTC.

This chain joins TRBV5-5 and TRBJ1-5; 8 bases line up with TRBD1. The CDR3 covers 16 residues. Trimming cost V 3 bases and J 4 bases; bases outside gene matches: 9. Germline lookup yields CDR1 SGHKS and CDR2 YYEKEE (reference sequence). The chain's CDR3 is CASSSGGTGWNQPQHF. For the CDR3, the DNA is TGTGCCAGCAGCTCAGGGGGCACAGGGTGGAATCAGCCCCAGCATTTT.

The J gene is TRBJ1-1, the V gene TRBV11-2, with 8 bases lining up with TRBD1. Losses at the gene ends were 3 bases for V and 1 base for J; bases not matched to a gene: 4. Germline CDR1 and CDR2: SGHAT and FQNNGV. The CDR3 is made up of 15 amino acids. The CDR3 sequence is CASSLIQGGNTEAFF. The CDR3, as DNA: TGTGCCAGCAGCTTGATACAGGGGGGGAACACTGAAGCTTTCTTT. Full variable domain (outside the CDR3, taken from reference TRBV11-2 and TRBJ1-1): EAGVAQSPRYKIIEKRQSVAFWCNPISGHATLYWYQQILGQGPKLLIQFQNNGVVDDSQLPKDRFSAERLKGVDSTLKIQPAKLEDSAVYLCASSLIQGGNTEAFFGQGTRLTVV.

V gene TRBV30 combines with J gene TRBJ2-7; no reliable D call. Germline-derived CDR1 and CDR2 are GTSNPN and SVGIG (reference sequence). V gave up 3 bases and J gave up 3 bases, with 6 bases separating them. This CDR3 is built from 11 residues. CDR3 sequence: CAWSDLYEQYF. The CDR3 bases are TGTGCCTGGAGCGACCTCTACGAGCAGTACTTC.

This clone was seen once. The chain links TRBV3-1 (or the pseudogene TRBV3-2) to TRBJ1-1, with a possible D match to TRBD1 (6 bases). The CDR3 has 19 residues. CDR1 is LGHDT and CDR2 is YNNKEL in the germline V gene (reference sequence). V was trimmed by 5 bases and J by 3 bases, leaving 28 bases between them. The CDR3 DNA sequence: TGTGCCAGCAGCTTCCGCCTAGCCCGAGGAGGGGGTGCGTACACTGAAGCTTTCTTT. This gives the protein CASSFRLARGGGAYTEAFF.

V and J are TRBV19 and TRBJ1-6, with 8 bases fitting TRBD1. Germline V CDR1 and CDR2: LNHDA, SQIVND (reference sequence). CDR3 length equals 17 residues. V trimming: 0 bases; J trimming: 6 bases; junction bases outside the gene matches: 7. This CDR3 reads CASSIDLQGAGNSPLHF. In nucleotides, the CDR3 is TGTGCCAGTAGTATAGATCTTCAGGGGGCGGGTAATTCACCCCTCCACTTT.

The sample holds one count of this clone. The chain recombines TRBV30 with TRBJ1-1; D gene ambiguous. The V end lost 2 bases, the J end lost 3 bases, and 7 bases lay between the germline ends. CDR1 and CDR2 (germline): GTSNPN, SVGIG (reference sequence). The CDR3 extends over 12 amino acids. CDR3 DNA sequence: TGTGCCTGGAGTCGACGCGACACTGAAGCTTTCTTT. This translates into CAWSRRDTEAFF.

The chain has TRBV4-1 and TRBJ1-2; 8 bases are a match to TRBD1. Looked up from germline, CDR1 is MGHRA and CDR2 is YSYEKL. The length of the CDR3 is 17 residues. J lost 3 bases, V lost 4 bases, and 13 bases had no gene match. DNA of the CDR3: TGCGCCAGCAGCCTACGCGGAGGGACAGGCCTTTACTATGGCTACACCTTC. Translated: CASSLRGGTGLYYGYTF.

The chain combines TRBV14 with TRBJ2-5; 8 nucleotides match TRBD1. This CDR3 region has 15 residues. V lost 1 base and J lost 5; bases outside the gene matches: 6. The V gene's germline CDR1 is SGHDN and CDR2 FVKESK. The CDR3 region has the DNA TGTGCCAGCAGCCAAGCAGGGGGCAGGTCGGAGACCCAGTACTTC. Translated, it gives CASSQAGGRSETQYF. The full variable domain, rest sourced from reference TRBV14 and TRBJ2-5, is EAGVTQFPSHSVIEKGQTVTLRCDPISGHDNLYWYRRVMGKEIKFLLHFVKESKQDESGMPNNRFLAERTGGTYSTLKVQPAELEDSGVYFCASSQAGGRSETQYFGPGTRLLVL.

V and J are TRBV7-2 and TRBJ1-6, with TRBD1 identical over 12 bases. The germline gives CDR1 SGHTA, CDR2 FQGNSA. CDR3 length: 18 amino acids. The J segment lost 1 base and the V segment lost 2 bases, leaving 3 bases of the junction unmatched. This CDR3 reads CASSLRGQGASYNSPLHF. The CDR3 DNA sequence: TGTGCCAGCAGCTTACGGGGACAGGGGGCGTCCTATAATTCACCCCTCCACTTT. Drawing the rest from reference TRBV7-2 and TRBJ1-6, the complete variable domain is GAGVSQSPSNKVTEKGKDVELRCDPISGHTALYWYRQSLGQGLEFLIYFQGNSAPDKSGLPSDRFSAERTGGSVSTLTIQRTQQEDSAVYLCASSLRGQGASYNSPLHFGNGTRLTVT.

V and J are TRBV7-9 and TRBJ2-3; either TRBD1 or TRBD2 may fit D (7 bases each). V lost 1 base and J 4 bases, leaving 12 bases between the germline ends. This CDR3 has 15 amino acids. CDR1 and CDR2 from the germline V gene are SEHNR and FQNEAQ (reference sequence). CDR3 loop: CASSLGGRGPDTQYF. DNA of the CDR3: TGTGCCAGCAGCTTAGGGGGGAGGGGGCCAGATACGCAGTATTTT.

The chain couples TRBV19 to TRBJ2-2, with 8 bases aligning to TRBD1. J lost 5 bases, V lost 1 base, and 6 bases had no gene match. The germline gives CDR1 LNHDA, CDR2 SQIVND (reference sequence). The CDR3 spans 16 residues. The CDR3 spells CASSIAAGGWTGELFF. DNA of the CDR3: TGTGCCAGTAGTATAGCGGCAGGGGGCTGGACCGGGGAGCTGTTTTTT.

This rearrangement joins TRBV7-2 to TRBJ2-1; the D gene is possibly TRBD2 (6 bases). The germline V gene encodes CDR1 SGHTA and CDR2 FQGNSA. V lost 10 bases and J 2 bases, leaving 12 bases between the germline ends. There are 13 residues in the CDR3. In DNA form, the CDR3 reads TGTGCCACGCGCGGGGCGACCTACAATGAGCAGTTCTTC. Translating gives CATRGATYNEQFF.

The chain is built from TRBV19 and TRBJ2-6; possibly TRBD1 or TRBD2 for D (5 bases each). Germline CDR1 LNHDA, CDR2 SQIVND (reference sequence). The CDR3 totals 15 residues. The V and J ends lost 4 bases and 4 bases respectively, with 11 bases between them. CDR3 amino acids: CASSRGFGGANVLTF. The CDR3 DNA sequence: TGTGCCAGTAGTAGGGGGTTTGGCGGGGCCAACGTCCTGACTTTC.

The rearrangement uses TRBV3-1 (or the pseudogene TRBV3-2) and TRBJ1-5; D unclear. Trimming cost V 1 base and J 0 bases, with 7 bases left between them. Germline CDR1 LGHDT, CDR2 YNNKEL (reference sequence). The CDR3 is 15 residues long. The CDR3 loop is CASSQGGPSNQPQHF. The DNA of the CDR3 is TGTGCCAGCAGCCAAGGAGGACCTAGCAATCAGCCCCAGCATTTT.

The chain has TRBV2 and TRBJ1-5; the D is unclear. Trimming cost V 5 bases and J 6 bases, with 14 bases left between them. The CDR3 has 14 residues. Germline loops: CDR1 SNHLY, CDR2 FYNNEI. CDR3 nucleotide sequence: TGTGCCAGCAGTCGGGCCGTGAGGGCTCAGCCCCAGCATTTT. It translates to CASSRAVRAQPQHF.

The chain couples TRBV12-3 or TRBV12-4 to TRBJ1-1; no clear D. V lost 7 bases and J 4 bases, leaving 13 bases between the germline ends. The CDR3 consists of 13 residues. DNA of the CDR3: TGTGCCAGCAATCACGCCCGTACCACTGAAGCTTTCTTT. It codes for CASNHARTTEAFF.

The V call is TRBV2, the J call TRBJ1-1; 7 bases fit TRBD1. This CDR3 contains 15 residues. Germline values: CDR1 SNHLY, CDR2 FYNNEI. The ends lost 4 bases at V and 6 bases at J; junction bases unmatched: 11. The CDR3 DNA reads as TGTGCCAGCAGTGCCCGGACAGGAACTGACTCTGAAGCTTTCTTT. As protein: CASSARTGTDSEAFF.

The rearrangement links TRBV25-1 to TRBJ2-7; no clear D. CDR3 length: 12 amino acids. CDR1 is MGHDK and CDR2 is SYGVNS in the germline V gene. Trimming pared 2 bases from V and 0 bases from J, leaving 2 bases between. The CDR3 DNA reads TGTGCCAGCAGTGAAGGCTCCTACGAGCAGTACTTC. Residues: CASSEGSYEQYF.

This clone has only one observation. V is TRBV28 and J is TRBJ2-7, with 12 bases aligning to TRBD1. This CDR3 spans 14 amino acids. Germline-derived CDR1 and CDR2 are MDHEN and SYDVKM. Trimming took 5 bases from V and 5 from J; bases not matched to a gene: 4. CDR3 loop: CASSPGTGGNEQYF. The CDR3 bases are TGTGCCAGCAGTCCCGGGACAGGGGGCAACGAGCAGTACTTC.

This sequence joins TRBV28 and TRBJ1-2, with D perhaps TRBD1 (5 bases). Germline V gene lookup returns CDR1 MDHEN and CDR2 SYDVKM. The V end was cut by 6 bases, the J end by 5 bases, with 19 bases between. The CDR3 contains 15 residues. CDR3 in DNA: TGTGCCAGCAGACCTACGCGGGACGCCCGATATGGCTACACCTTC. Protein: CASRPTRDARYGYTF.